This T cell receptor beta chain was profiled in a study of CD8 T cells in Susac syndrome. Losses at the gene ends were 6 bases for V and 3 bases for J; bases not matched to a gene: 3. The CDR3 length is 15 residues. Treatment-naive patients with stable or active relapsing-remitting disease were the multiple sclerosis controls. A quantity of roughly 0.5 to 1 ug RNA underwent reverse transcription using random hexamers. TCRdb re-called the immunoSEQ multiplex PCR reads with MiXCR, one entry per CDR3 protein. The table lists approximately 190,000 distinct CDR3 sequences, roughly 96% of them singletons. V is TRBV12-3 or TRBV12-4 and J is TRBJ2-2, with TRBD1 matching 11 bases. Source material: CD4+ T cells from PBMCs. The receptor was isolated from a human donor with multiple sclerosis. The CDR3 region is CASSWTGGDTGELFF. The DNA of the CDR3 is TGTGCCAGCAGCTGGACAGGGGGCGACACCGGGGAGCTGTTTTTT.